There are a few counts of the clone carrying this T cell receptor (beta chain). Without the conserved terminal phenylalanine or tryptophan, this CDR3 likely stems from a read error. The data belong to a study of blood T cells in healthy people across ages. Study information: For every two T cells, template switching captured about one barcoded beta molecule.

Per germline, CDR1 SGHRS and CDR2 YFSETQ. CDR3 length: 15 amino acids. Using a J-beta primer mix together with a sample-barcoded 5' primer, a second PCR was run for roughly 6 to 12 cycles. Each CDR3 protein is one row after TCRdb ran MiXCR on the 5' RACE reads. This table has hundreds of thousands of distinct CDR3 sequences, about a fifth appearing once. The sequence was obtained from a man in his 70s in good health. The sequenced sample was blood. This chain links TRBV5-1 with TRBJ2-5; 12 nucleotides line up with TRBD2. Matching the DNA end better, TRBJ2-1 makes the J call doubtful. For the CDR3, the DNA is TGCGCCAGCAGCCCTAGCGGGGGGGCCTACAATGAGCAGTTCCTC. Protein sequence: CASSPSGGAYNEQFL.